This T cell receptor (beta chain) stems from a study of blood T cells in healthy people across ages. It was with a sample-barcoded 5' primer and a J-beta primer mix that a second PCR of about 7 to 12 cycles was run. In TCRdb, the 5' RACE reads were re-called with MiXCR into one record per CDR3 protein. The sample records about 1.5 million distinct CDR3 sequences, about 42% being singletons. The CDR3 sequence is 15 residues long. V was clipped by 6 bases and J by 5 bases; unmatched bases: 11. The genes are TRBV12-3 or TRBV12-4 and TRBJ2-3, with TRBD1 matching over 7 bases. The sequencing input was blood. This TCR came from a woman aged 18-29 years in good health. Written as DNA, the CDR3 is TGTGCCAGCAGGGGAACGACAGGGAACCAAGATACGCAGTATTTT. This sequence encodes CASRGTTGNQDTQYF.